The 5 T cell receptor beta chains below were found in one sample sequenced in a study of metastatic and nonmetastatic thyroid tumors. TCRdb reanalyzed the PCR reads via MiXCR. In the table there are fewer than 30,000 clones, about 17% of which are singletons. Thyroid surgery took place with no prior treatment in any patient. Sequenced: blood. The receptors originated from a female donor with papillary thyroid cancer or a benign thyroid nodule (not recorded which). Some clones in this sample may be carry-over from other donors' samples.

This clone was counted many times. The sample holds other DNA sequences that translate to the same CDR3. The gene calls are TRBV5-5 and TRBJ1-4; 7 bases match TRBD1. The CDR3 extends over 15 amino acids. Germline V gene data show CDR1 as SGHKS and CDR2 as YYEKEE (reference sequence). The J segment lost 5 bases and the V segment lost 1 base, leaving 5 bases of the junction unmatched. The CDR3 DNA follows: TGTGCCAGCAGCTTGATTATGACAGGGAATGAAAAACTGTTTTTT. It is translated as CASSLIMTGNEKLFF.

Within the sample, this clone is medium-sized (0.01 to 0.1%). The chain has TRBV10-3 and TRBJ1-2, with D possibly matching TRBD1 (5 bases). CDR1 ENHRY and CDR2 SYGVKD come from the germline V gene. This CDR3 is 11 amino acids long. Trimming cost V 4 bases and J 8 bases, with 8 bases left between them. The chain's CDR3 is CAISGTFGYTF. DNA of the CDR3: TGTGCCATCAGTGGGACATTCGGCTACACCTTC.

CDR3 coding DNA: TGTGCCAGTAGTATCGGGACAGCCACCTACAATGAGCAGTTCTTC. This encodes CASSIGTATYNEQFF. The chain joins TRBV19 to TRBJ2-1; 7 bases agree with TRBD1. Germline V lookup: CDR1 LNHDA, CDR2 SQIVND (reference sequence). There are 15 residues in the CDR3. With 3 bases clipped from V and 2 bases from J, the junction kept 4 bases outside the gene matches.

This clone is categorized as medium-sized. V usage is TRBV25-1 and J usage is TRBJ1-6; 12 positions agree with TRBD1. The CDR3 is 16 residues long. V shed 3 bases and J 9 bases; nucleotides not matched to a gene: 6. Germline CDR1 MGHDK, CDR2 SYGVNS. The CDR3 coding sequence is TGTGCCAGCAGTGACCCGGGACAGGGGGCGATTTCACCCCTCCACTTT. The encoded protein is CASSDPGQGAISPLHF.

The gene calls are TRBV5-5 and TRBJ2-2; no clear D. This CDR3 is built from 14 residues. Germline loops: CDR1 SGHKS, CDR2 YYEKEE (reference sequence). The ends were cut back, 1 base at V and 3 bases at J, with 7 bases in the middle. The CDR3 reads CASSLWQYTGELFF. DNA of the CDR3: TGTGCCAGCAGCTTGTGGCAGTACACCGGGGAGCTGTTTTTT.